This TCR beta chain was captured in a study of T-cell reconstitution after alpha-beta-depleted transplantation in children. This clonotype showed up just a few times. Trimming stripped 1 base from V and 8 bases from J, with 15 bases between. Germline CDR1 is SGHVS and CDR2 is FNYEAQ. The CDR3 runs to 15 residues. The library targeted TCRbeta and was prepared with unique molecular identifiers. Using its own MiXCR run on the PCR reads, TCRdb lists one record per CDR3 protein. The table lists roughly 590,000 distinct CDR3 sequences, around 16% of them singletons. This chain joins TRBV7-6 and TRBJ2-1; D not certain. The sequencing here drew on PBMCs from the stem cell graft donor, taken from the stem cell graft. This clonotype originated in a human donor who donated a stem cell graft to a child with acute myeloid leukemia. The CDR3 here is CASSLGHQIGDEQFF. The CDR3 DNA reads as TGTGCCAGCAGCTTAGGTCATCAGATCGGCGATGAGCAGTTCTTC.